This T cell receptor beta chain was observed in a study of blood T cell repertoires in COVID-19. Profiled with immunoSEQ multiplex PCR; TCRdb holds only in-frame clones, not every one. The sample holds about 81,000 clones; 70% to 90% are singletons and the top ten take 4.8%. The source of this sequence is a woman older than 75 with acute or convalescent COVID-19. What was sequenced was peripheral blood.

CDR3 sequence: CASSQVYYEQYF. The CDR3 DNA is TGTGCCAGCAGCCAAGTCTACTACGAGCAGTACTTC. V and J are TRBV3-1 (or the pseudogene TRBV3-2) and TRBJ2-7; D unresolved. Germline CDR1 and CDR2: LGHDT and YNNKEL (reference sequence). V was shortened by 1 base and J by 3 bases, with 4 bases between the two germline ends. CDR3 length: 12 amino acids.